The 21 T cell receptor beta chains below all came from one sample that was sequenced in a study of chemoradiotherapy in HPV16-positive cancers. Generated by immunoSEQ multiplex PCR, the TCRdb table keeps only in-frame clones and is missing some. The profile shows about 14,000 clones, roughly 88% of them singletons. The sample was blood, taken from a patient who underwent chemoradiotherapy. These receptors all stem from a human donor with HPV-associated anogenital cancer.

CDR3 residues: CASSRLRQGAYEQYF. The CDR3 DNA is TGTGCCAGCAGTCGCTTGAGACAGGGGGCCTACGAGCAGTACTTC. The genes are TRBV6-5 and TRBJ2-7; 9 bases align to TRBD1. This CDR3 spans 15 amino acids. In germline, CDR1 is MNHEY, CDR2 SVGAGI. The V gene end was trimmed by 5 bases and the J gene end by 2 bases; junction bases not matched to a gene: 7.

This clone was detected once. The chain combines TRBV9 with TRBJ2-5; D call uncertain. V gave up 0 bases and J gave up 2 bases, with 17 bases separating them. The length of the CDR3 is 17 residues. In germline, CDR1 is SGDLS, CDR2 YYNGEE. CDR3 protein: CASSVATRAAAQETQYF. Here the CDR3 DNA reads TGTGCCAGCAGCGTAGCTACAAGGGCGGCAGCGCAAGAGACCCAGTACTTC.

V gene TRBV30 combines with J gene TRBJ1-1; D ambiguous. This CDR3 has 11 residues. Germline CDR1 and CDR2: GTSNPN and SVGIG (reference sequence). V lost 5 bases and J lost 5, with 9 bases in between. The CDR3: CAWGWETEAFF. The CDR3 coding sequence is TGTGCCTGGGGGTGGGAAACTGAAGCTTTCTTT.

This clone was counted a few times. This chain joins TRBV30 and TRBJ1-2; D is ambiguous. Germline V gene sequence: CDR1 GTSNPN, CDR2 SVGIG (reference sequence). This CDR3 contains 13 residues. V was clipped by 3 bases and J by 0 bases, with 8 bases between them. The DNA of the CDR3 is TGTGCCTGGAGCGAGACTTCTAACTATGGCTACACCTTC. This codes for CAWSETSNYGYTF. The whole variable domain, remainder taken from reference TRBV30 and TRBJ1-2, is SQTIHQWPATLVQPVGSPLSLECTVEGTSNPNLYWYRQAAGRGLQLLFYSVGIGQISSEVPQNLSASRPQDRQFILSSKKLLLSDSGFYLCAWSETSNYGYTFGSGTRLTVV.

The chain links TRBV7-3 to TRBJ1-4; D remains ambiguous. Germline-derived CDR1 and CDR2 are SGHTA and FQGTGA. CDR3 length equals 16 residues. V gave up 5 bases and J gave up 7 bases, with 20 bases separating them. The CDR3 DNA sequence: TGTGCCAGCAGCACCTTCCCCGGCAGCCGTCTTGAAAAACTGTTTTTT. Protein product: CASSTFPGSRLEKLFF.

This chain uses TRBV9 with TRBJ2-7; TRBD1 might be the D (6 bases). Germline values: CDR1 SGDLS, CDR2 YYNGEE. Deletions cut 0 bases from V and 4 bases from J, with 14 bases between. The CDR3 totals 15 residues. This CDR3 reads CASSVAPGAMYEQYF. For the CDR3, the DNA is TGTGCCAGCAGCGTAGCTCCAGGGGCAATGTACGAGCAGTACTTC.

The CDR3 reads CASSLVLAGGREQFF. CDR3 DNA: TGCGCCAGCAGCTTGGTGCTAGCGGGGGGGCGGGAGCAGTTCTTC. The V call is TRBV5-1, the J call TRBJ2-1; 12 bases fit TRBD2. Per the germline V gene, CDR1 is SGHRS and CDR2 is YFSETQ. CDR3 length: 15 residues. V lost 0 bases and J lost 10; bases outside the gene matches: 5.

V usage is TRBV6-5 and J usage is TRBJ2-7; no reliable D call. The CDR3 loop spans 11 amino acids. In germline, CDR1 is MNHEY, CDR2 SVGAGI. The V end lost 3 bases, the J end lost 5 bases, and 5 bases lay between the germline ends. CDR3 DNA: TGTGCCAGCAGTTATGGGGACGAGCAGTACTTC. Protein sequence: CASSYGDEQYF.

The gene calls are TRBV19 and TRBJ1-1, with a possible D match to TRBD1 (5 bases). The CDR3 runs to 16 residues. Germline CDR1 reads LNHDA; CDR2 reads SQIVND (reference sequence). V gave up 7 bases and J gave up 4 bases, with 22 bases separating them. The CDR3 DNA reads as TGTGCCAGTACCCCAGGGCTGGCGCACCGGGGCACTGAAGCTTTCTTT. Protein sequence: CASTPGLAHRGTEAFF.

This clone has only one observation. The genes are TRBV5-6 and TRBJ2-3, with TRBD2 matching 7 bases. Germline CDR1 is SGHDT and CDR2 is YYEEEE. J lost 5 bases, V lost 4 bases, and 7 bases had no gene match. CDR3 length equals 14 residues. CDR3 nucleotides: TGTGCCAGCAGCCGGACTAGTGGATTAGATACGCAGTATTTT. This encodes CASSRTSGLDTQYF.

The chain joins TRBV29-1 to TRBJ1-5; the D gene is possibly TRBD1 (5 bases). Germline V lookup: CDR1 SQVTM, CDR2 ANQGSEA. The CDR3 contains 13 residues. Trimming took 3 bases from V and 3 from J, leaving 9 bases between them. The CDR3 bases are TGCAGCGTTGATACAGGCGTCAATCAGCCCCAGCATTTT. This sequence encodes CSVDTGVNQPQHF.

In its sample, this clone was seen a few times. The chain combines TRBV18 with TRBJ1-2; D possibly corresponds to TRBD1 (5 bases). The length of the CDR3 is 14 residues. V lost 3 bases and J lost 4, with 12 bases in between. Germline V lookup: CDR1 KGHSH, CDR2 LQKENI. CDR3 bases: TGTGCCAGCTCACCTGGCGGGGGAGTCTATGGCTACACCTTC. Residues: CASSPGGGVYGYTF.

V and J are TRBV4-3 and TRBJ1-4; 10 bases are shared with TRBD1. The J segment lost 5 bases and the V segment lost 3 bases, leaving 3 bases of the junction unmatched. CDR3 length equals 15 residues. Per germline, CDR1 LGHNA and CDR2 YSLEER. CDR3 nucleotide sequence: TGCGCCAGCAGCCACCGACAGGGGGCGAATGAAAAACTGTTTTTT. As protein: CASSHRQGANEKLFF.

The V gene is TRBV5-1, the J gene TRBJ1-2; 8 nucleotides match TRBD1. Germline lookup yields CDR1 SGHRS and CDR2 YFSETQ. CDR3 length: 14 amino acids. V was pared by 0 bases and J by 4 bases, with 2 bases of the junction left unmatched. CDR3 nucleotide sequence: TGCGCCAGCAGCTTGGGACAGGGGAGCTATGGCTACACCTTC. Translated: CASSLGQGSYGYTF.

The chain employs TRBV9 and TRBJ2-4; 11 bases agree with TRBD1. The CDR3 runs 15 residues. The V gene's germline CDR1 is SGDLS and CDR2 YYNGEE. V lost 3 bases to trimming and J lost 6 bases; unmatched junction nucleotides: 5. The CDR3 DNA reads TGTGCCAGCAGCGCCGGACAGGGGGCGAGAAACATTCAGTACTTC. Protein sequence: CASSAGQGARNIQYF.

The rearrangement joins TRBV6-1 to TRBJ1-6; no definite D call. CDR1 and CDR2 from the germline V gene are MNHNS and SASEGT. The V end was cut by 3 bases, the J end by 9 bases, with 12 bases between. This CDR3 contains 14 residues. The CDR3 loop is CASSDEESTSPLHF. The CDR3 coding sequence is TGTGCCAGCAGTGACGAGGAATCGACTTCACCCCTCCACTTT.

The chain carries TRBV30 and TRBJ2-5; D may be TRBD2 (7 bases). Germline V gives CDR1 GTSNPN, CDR2 SVGIG (reference sequence). CDR3 length equals 13 residues. Here the CDR3 reads CAAGEGVRETQYF. The CDR3, as DNA: TGTGCGGCTGGGGAGGGGGTGCGAGAGACCCAGTACTTC.

The V gene is TRBV6-6, the J gene TRBJ2-1; D tentatively reads TRBD1 or TRBD2 (5 bases each). CDR1 is MNHNY, CDR2 SVGAGI, per germline (reference sequence). Trimming removed 2 bases at V and 7 bases at J, with 15 bases between. The CDR3 has 15 amino acids. CDR3: CASSYLRGLENEQFF. CDR3 DNA: TGTGCCAGCAGTTACCTGAGGGGCCTAGAAAATGAGCAGTTCTTC.

The genes are TRBV18 and TRBJ2-1, with a weak D call TRBD1 (6 bases). Germline lookup yields CDR1 KGHSH and CDR2 LQKENI. V shed 2 bases and J shed 6 bases, with 11 bases lying between them. The CDR3 is 14 amino acids. The CDR3 region has the DNA TGTGCCAGCTCACCAAAACAGGGTATCAATGAGCAGTTCTTC. Its translation is CASSPKQGINEQFF.

The rearrangement uses TRBV11-2 and TRBJ2-5; 7 nucleotides line up with TRBD1. CDR1 is SGHAT and CDR2 is FQNNGV in the germline V gene. The CDR3 length is 16 residues. J gave up 2 bases and V 6 bases, and 12 bases lay outside the gene matches. This CDR3 is CASRTRDSLGQETQYF. The CDR3 DNA reads as TGTGCCAGCAGGACCCGGGACAGCCTGGGGCAAGAGACCCAGTACTTC.

V is TRBV29-1 and J is TRBJ1-1, with TRBD1 matching over 10 bases. CDR1 and CDR2 from the germline V gene are SQVTM and ANQGSEA. V lost 4 bases to trimming and J lost 2 bases; unmatched junction nucleotides: 7. The CDR3 contains 15 residues. Here the CDR3 reads CSVGGTGAFNTEAFF. The DNA of the CDR3 is TGCAGCGTTGGCGGGACAGGGGCCTTTAACACTGAAGCTTTCTTT.